This T cell receptor (beta chain) stems from a study of blood T cells in healthy people across ages. With a J-beta primer mix and a sample-barcoded 5' primer, a second PCR ran about 7 to 11 cycles. One entry per CDR3 protein results from TCRdb running MiXCR on the 5' RACE reads. The sample contains more than 500,000 distinct CDR3 sequences, approximately 25% of which appear only once. Trimming removed 4 bases from V and 16 bases from J, with 20 bases in between. There are 13 residues in the CDR3. This sequence originates from a woman in her 70s in good health. The chain links TRBV12-3 or TRBV12-4 to TRBJ1-3, with D possibly TRBD1 on 5 matching bases. What was sequenced was blood. The CDR3 DNA sequence: TGTGCCAGCAGTTCTGGGCCGGGGCGTCGGGATTATTTT. This translates into CASSSGPGRRDYF.